This T cell receptor beta chain was recorded in a study of identical twins. TCRdb independently ran MiXCR on the 5' RACE reads; one entry per CDR3 protein. The table lists more than 600,000 distinct CDR3 sequences, roughly 18% of them singletons. This clonotype came up many times. The V end was cut by 4 bases, the J end by 1 base, with 9 bases between. The germline V gene has CDR1 DFQATT and CDR2 SNEGSKA (reference sequence). The CDR3 extends over 13 amino acids. This sample was shared with a second study, whose subject was T cells expressing NK-cell markers.

The sequencing sample was made of PBMCs. This clonotype originated in a woman younger than 30 in good health. The chain couples TRBV20-1 to TRBJ2-3; D remains ambiguous. CDR3 protein: CSATRTGTDTQYF. The CDR3 DNA reads TGCAGTGCTACGAGGACGGGCACAGATACGCAGTATTTT.